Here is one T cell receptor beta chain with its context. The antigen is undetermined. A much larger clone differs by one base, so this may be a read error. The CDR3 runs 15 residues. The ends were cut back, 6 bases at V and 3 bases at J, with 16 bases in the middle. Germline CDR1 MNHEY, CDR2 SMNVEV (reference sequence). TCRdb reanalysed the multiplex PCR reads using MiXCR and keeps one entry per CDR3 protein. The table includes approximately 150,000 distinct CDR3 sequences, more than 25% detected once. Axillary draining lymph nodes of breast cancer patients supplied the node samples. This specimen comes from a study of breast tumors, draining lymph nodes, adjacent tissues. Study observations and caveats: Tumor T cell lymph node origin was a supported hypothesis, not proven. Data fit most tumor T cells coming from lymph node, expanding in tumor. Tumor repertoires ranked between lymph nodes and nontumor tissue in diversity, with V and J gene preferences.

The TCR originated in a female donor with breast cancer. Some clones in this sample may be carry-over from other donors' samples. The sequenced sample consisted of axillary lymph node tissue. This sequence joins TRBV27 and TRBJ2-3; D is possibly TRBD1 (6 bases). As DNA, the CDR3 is TGTGCCAGCAGGGGGACACCCAGTATGACAGATACGCAGTATTTT. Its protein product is CASRGTPSMTDTQYF.